This passage covers 10 T cell receptor beta chains from one sample sequenced in a study of T-cell reconstitution after alpha-beta-depleted transplantation in children. Unique molecular identifiers were incorporated into the prepared TCRbeta library. One entry per CDR3 protein, called by TCRdb with MiXCR from the PCR reads. The sample lists about 540,000 distinct CDR3 sequences, around 20% seen once, with 3.3% in the top ten. The starting material was PBMCs from the stem cell graft donor, obtained from the stem cell graft. The receptors were gathered from a human donor who donated a stem cell graft to a child with acute lymphoblastic leukemia.

The CDR3 spells CASSPENRFYEQYF. The CDR3, as DNA: TGTGCCAGCAGCCCCGAGAACCGGTTCTACGAGCAGTACTTC. The J gene is TRBJ2-7, the V gene TRBV3-1, with no clear D. The V and J ends lost 4 bases and 3 bases respectively, with 13 bases between them. The CDR3 runs to 14 residues. Germline V gene lookup returns CDR1 LGHDT and CDR2 YNNKEL (reference sequence).

The chain employs TRBV12-3 or TRBV12-4 and TRBJ2-1; TRBD2 matches 11 bases. With V trimmed by 5 bases and J by 5 bases, 8 bases remained unmatched. The CDR3 length is 16 residues. The CDR3 loop reads CASSLTTSGTDNEQFF. CDR3 DNA sequence: TGTGCCAGCAGTCTTACGACTAGCGGGACCGACAATGAGCAGTTCTTC.

The V call is TRBV18, the J call TRBJ2-1; D gene ambiguous. The CDR3 extends over 15 amino acids. V was clipped by 2 bases and J by 0 bases, with 8 bases between them. Germline V gives CDR1 KGHSH, CDR2 LQKENI. CDR3 amino acids: CASSPDGSSYNEQFF. The CDR3 nucleotides read TGTGCCAGCTCACCAGATGGTAGCTCCTACAATGAGCAGTTCTTC.

This clonotype has only a few counts. The chain has TRBV20-1 and TRBJ2-5; 7 nucleotides agree with TRBD2. The V gene's germline CDR1 is DFQATT and CDR2 SNEGSKA (reference sequence). Trimming took 0 bases from V and 5 from J; bases not matched to a gene: 9. The CDR3 consists of 15 residues. CDR3 amino acids: CSARDTGGSGETQYF. As DNA, the CDR3 is TGCAGTGCTAGAGATACGGGCGGGAGCGGCGAGACCCAGTACTTC.

The chain combines TRBV20-1 with TRBJ1-6, with 8 bases that match TRBD1. The CDR3 is 15 residues long. Trimming at V came to 0 bases and at J to 7 bases, leaving 5 bases not matched to a gene. The germline CDR1 and CDR2 sequences are DFQATT and SNEGSKA (reference sequence). The chain's CDR3 is CSARDPQGANSPLHF. CDR3 nucleotides: TGCAGTGCTAGAGATCCTCAGGGGGCGAATTCACCCCTCCACTTT.

The gene calls are TRBV5-1 and TRBJ2-7; TRBD1 is a possible D gene (5 bases). V lost 0 bases and J lost 1, with 20 bases in between. The CDR3 sequence is 18 residues long. The germline V gene encodes CDR1 SGHRS and CDR2 YFSETQ. The CDR3 here is CASSLAVSSAGWSYEQYF. CDR3 bases: TGCGCCAGCAGCTTGGCGGTCTCGTCGGCAGGGTGGTCCTACGAGCAGTACTTC.

CDR3 DNA: TGTGCCAGCAGCACCCCGAACGCCGGGGAGGGCGAGCAGTACTTC. Its protein product is CASSTPNAGEGEQYF. The rearrangement joins TRBV9 to TRBJ2-7; 7 bases are shared with TRBD2. The length of the CDR3 is 15 residues. Unmatched junction bases numbered 13, after V lost 4 bases and J lost 6 bases. The V gene's germline CDR1 is SGDLS and CDR2 YYNGEE.

V and J are TRBV27 and TRBJ2-7; no clear D. Germline CDR1 is MNHEY and CDR2 is SMNVEV (reference sequence). The V and J ends lost 5 bases and 0 bases respectively, with 11 bases between them. The CDR3 contains 14 residues. The CDR3 sequence is CASSTQQNSYEQYF. The CDR3 DNA sequence: TGTGCCAGCAGTACTCAACAAAACTCCTACGAGCAGTACTTC.

This chain links TRBV5-1 with TRBJ2-1; D may be TRBD2 (7 bases). Trimming cost V 5 bases and J 9 bases, with 18 bases left between them. Germline V gives CDR1 SGHRS, CDR2 YFSETQ. The CDR3 sequence is 14 residues long. CDR3 nucleotides: TGCGCCAGCAGTTGGGGGGGGGCGCGTGGTGAGCAGTTCTTC. Residues: CASSWGGARGEQFF.

This chain links TRBV20-1 with TRBJ2-5; 7 nucleotides line up with TRBD1. V was clipped by 3 bases and J by 1 base; unmatched bases: 14. CDR1 and CDR2 from the germline V gene are DFQATT and SNEGSKA (reference sequence). The CDR3 length is 17 residues. The CDR3: CSARGTVTWGPQETQYF. The CDR3 DNA is TGCAGTGCTAGGGGGACAGTTACCTGGGGGCCCCAAGAGACCCAGTACTTC.